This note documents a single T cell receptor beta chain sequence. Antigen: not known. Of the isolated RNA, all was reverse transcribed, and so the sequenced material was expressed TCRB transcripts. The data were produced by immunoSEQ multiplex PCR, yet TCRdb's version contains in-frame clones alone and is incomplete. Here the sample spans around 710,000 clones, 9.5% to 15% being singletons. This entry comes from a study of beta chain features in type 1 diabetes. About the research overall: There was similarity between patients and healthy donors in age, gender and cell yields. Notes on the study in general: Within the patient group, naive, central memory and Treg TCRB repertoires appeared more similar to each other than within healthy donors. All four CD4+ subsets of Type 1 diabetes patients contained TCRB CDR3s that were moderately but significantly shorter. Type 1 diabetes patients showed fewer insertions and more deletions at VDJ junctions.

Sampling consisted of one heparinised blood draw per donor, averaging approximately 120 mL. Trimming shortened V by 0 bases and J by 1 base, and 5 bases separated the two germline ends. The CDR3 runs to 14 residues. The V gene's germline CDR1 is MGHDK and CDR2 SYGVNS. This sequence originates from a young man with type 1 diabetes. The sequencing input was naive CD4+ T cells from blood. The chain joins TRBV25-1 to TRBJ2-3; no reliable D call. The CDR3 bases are TGTGCCAGCAGTGAATATCAGGGCACAGATACGCAGTATTTT. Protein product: CASSEYQGTDTQYF.